The present T cell receptor beta chain was sequenced within a study of blood T cells in healthy people across ages. The study, taken as a whole, reports: No one knew whether donors had CMV, which possibly confounded expanded clonotype changes.

Points on this clonotype: Antigen specificity is unknown.

In germline, CDR1 is LGHDT, CDR2 YNNKEL (reference sequence). After removal of 4 bases from V and 2 bases from J, the junction contained 5 bases not matched to a gene. This CDR3 region has 14 residues. A sample-barcoded 5' primer and a J-beta primer mix were used in a second PCR of roughly 6 to 11 cycles. MiXCR was run by TCRdb on the 5' RACE reads, yielding one entry per CDR3 protein. The top ten clones hold about a fifth of a sample with about 970,000 distinct CDR3 sequences, just over 50% of them seen once. V usage is TRBV3-1 and J usage is TRBJ2-7; 7 bases align to TRBD1. The sample was blood. The sequence was obtained from a woman between 55 and 75 years old in good health. CDR3 coding DNA: TGTGCCAGCAGCCGACAGGGTTCAACCTACGAGCAGTACTTC. Residues: CASSRQGSTYEQYF.